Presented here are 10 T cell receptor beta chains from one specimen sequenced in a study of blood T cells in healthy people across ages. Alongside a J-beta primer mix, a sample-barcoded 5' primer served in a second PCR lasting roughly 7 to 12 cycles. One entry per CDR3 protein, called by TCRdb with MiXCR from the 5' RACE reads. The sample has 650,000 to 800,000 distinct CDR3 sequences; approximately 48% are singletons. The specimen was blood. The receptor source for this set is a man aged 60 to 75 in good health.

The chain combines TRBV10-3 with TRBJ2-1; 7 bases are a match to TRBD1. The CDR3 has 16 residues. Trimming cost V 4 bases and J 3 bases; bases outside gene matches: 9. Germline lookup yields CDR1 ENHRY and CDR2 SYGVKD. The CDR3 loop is CAISVHDRAGYNEQFF. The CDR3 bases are TGTGCCATCAGTGTCCATGACAGGGCAGGCTACAATGAGCAGTTCTTC.

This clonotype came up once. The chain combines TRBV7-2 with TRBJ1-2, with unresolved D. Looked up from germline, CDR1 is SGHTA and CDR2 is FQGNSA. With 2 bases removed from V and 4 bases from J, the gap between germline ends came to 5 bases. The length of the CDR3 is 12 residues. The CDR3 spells CASSLKSYGYTF. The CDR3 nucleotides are TGTGCCAGCAGCTTAAAGAGCTATGGCTACACCTTC.

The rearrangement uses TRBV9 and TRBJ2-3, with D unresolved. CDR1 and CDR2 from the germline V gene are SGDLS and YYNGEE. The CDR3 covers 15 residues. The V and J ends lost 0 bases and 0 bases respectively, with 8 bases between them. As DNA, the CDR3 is TGTGCCAGCAGCGTAGTAGTGGGGAGCACAGATACGCAGTATTTT. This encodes CASSVVVGSTDTQYF.

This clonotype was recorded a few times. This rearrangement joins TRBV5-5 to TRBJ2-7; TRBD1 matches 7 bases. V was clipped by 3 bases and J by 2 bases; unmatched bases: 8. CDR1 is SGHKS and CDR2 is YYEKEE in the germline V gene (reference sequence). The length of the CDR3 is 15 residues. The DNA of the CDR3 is TGTGCCAGCAGCTATAAGACAGGGATCACCTACGAGCAGTACTTC. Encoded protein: CASSYKTGITYEQYF.

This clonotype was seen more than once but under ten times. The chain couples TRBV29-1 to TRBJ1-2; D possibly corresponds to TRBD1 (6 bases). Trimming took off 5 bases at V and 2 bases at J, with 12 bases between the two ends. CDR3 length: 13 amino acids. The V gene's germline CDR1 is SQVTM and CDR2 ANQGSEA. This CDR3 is CSVLEDRNYGYTF. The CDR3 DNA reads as TGCAGCGTTCTGGAGGACAGAAACTATGGCTACACCTTC.

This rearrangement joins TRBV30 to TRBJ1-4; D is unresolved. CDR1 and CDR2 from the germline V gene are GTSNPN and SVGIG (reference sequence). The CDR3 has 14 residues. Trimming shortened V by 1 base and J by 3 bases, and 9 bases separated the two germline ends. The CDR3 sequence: CAWSDTFSNEKLFF. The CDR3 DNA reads TGTGCCTGGAGTGATACGTTCTCTAATGAAAAACTGTTTTTT.

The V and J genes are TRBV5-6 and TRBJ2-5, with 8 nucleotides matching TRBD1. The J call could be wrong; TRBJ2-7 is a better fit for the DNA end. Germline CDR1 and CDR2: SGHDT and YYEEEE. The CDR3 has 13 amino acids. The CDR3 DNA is TGTGCCAGCAGCAGACAGGGGTACCACGAGCAGTACTTC. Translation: CASSRQGYHEQYF.

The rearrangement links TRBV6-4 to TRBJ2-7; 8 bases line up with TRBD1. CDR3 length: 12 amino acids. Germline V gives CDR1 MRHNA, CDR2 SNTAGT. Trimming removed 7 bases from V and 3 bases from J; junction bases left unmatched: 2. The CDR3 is CASIQGGYEQYF. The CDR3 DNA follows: TGTGCCAGCATACAGGGGGGCTACGAGCAGTACTTC.

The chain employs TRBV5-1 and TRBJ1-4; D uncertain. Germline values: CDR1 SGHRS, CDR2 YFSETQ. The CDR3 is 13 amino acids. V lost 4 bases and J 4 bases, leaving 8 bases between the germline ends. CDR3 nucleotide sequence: TGCGCCAGCAGCCCGGAGAGTAATGAAAAACTGTTTTTT. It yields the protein CASSPESNEKLFF.

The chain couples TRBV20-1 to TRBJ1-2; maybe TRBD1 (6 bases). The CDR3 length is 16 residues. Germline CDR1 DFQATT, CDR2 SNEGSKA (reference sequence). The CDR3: CRASFSAGGFGYGYTF. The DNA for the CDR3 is TGCAGAGCCTCCTTCTCTGCGGGGGGCTTTGGATATGGCTACACCTTC.